This T cell receptor (beta chain) comes out of a study of T cells in Graves' hyperthyroidism and ophthalmopathy. TCR beta CDR3 sequences were amplified from RNA transcripts. The HTBI primer set served for first-round RT-PCR of the TCR CDR3. TCRdb re-derived calls from the multiplex PCR reads in MiXCR, one entry per CDR3 protein. This sample has fewer than 450,000 distinct CDR3 sequences, with around an eighth found just once. This clonotype was seen more than once but under ten times. This TCR derives from a man between 45 and 60 years old with Graves' ophthalmopathy. The sample taken for sequencing was blood.

CDR3 protein: CASSQGSGRTITDTQYF. The CDR3 DNA is TGCGCCAGCAGCCAAGGTAGCGGGAGGACTATCACAGATACGCAGTATTTT. The rearrangement uses TRBV4-1 and TRBJ2-3; 10 positions match TRBD2. This CDR3 is built from 17 residues. V lost 1 base, J lost 2 bases, and 6 bases stayed unmatched. Germline lookup yields CDR1 MGHRA and CDR2 YSYEKL.